This TCR beta chain is drawn from a study of response to subunit inactivated influenza vaccine. This clonotype was observed a few times. Each CDR3 protein is one row after TCRdb ran MiXCR on the RT-PCR reads. The sample carries some 520,000 distinct CDR3 sequences, approximately 17% recorded once. Per germline, CDR1 SNHLY and CDR2 FYNNEI. The CDR3 spans 15 residues. Trimming at V came to 3 bases and at J to 4 bases, leaving 5 bases not matched to a gene. Material: CD4+ T cells sorted from PBMCs, obtained 23 months after vaccination. This TCR was recovered from a man aged 50-75 years who received an inactivated influenza vaccine. The V call is TRBV2, the J call TRBJ1-5, with 8 nucleotides matching TRBD1. CDR3 sequence: CASSELTGANQPQHF. In DNA form, the CDR3 reads TGTGCCAGCAGTGAGCTGACAGGGGCAAATCAGCCCCAGCATTTT.